These 15 T cell receptor beta chains originate from one sample sequenced in a study of blood T cell repertoires in COVID-19 (dated by TCRdb to 2018 to 2020). The library was generated by the immunoSEQ multiplex PCR assay. The table was pulled from immuneACCESS by TCRdb, which kept in-frame rearrangements only. Such tables lose some clones; where checked, under half of the loss comes from unresolved V genes, and the rest has no known cause. The sample table holds 110,000 or so clones, of which about 87% were seen once. Of the sample, approximately 4.3% is held by the ten largest clones. The sample comprised peripheral blood. These receptors were obtained from a woman between 45 and 60 years old with acute or convalescent COVID-19.

The gene calls are TRBV19 and TRBJ1-3, with D maybe TRBD1 (5 bases). The CDR3 runs to 15 residues. V lost 6 bases to trimming and J lost 9 bases, with 21 bases between them. Germline V CDR1 and CDR2: LNHDA, SQIVND (reference sequence). The CDR3 loop is CASSLIGTYEGTIYF. As DNA, the CDR3 is TGTGCCAGTAGCCTGATTGGGACTTATGAGGGCACCATATATTTT.

The chain has TRBV19 and TRBJ2-1, with 7 bases matching TRBD2. The CDR3 length is 14 residues. The V and J ends lost 7 bases and 6 bases, in that order; junction bases with no gene match: 9. CDR1 and CDR2 (germline): LNHDA, SQIVND (reference sequence). CDR3 DNA sequence: TGTGCCAGTATGTCGGCTAGCGGAATCAATGAGCAGTTCTTC. Its protein product is CASMSASGINEQFF.

The chain employs TRBV30 and TRBJ1-5; TRBD1 might be the D (5 bases). Germline CDR1 and CDR2: GTSNPN and SVGIG (reference sequence). V was cut by 1 base and J by 7 bases, with 14 bases left in between. The CDR3 is 14 residues long. This CDR3 is CAWSDQGLGQPQHF. The DNA for the CDR3 is TGTGCCTGGAGTGACCAGGGCCTGGGGCAGCCCCAGCATTTT.

The gene calls are TRBV3-1 (or the pseudogene TRBV3-2) and TRBJ1-5; the D gene is possibly TRBD1 (5 bases). V was pared by 4 bases and J by 0 bases, with 10 bases between. Germline V gene data show CDR1 as LGHDT and CDR2 as YNNKEL (reference sequence). This CDR3 has 15 amino acids. The CDR3 here is CASSLRGDSNQPQHF. DNA of the CDR3: TGTGCCAGCAGCCTCCGGGGGGATAGCAATCAGCCCCAGCATTTT.

The genes are TRBV19 and TRBJ2-2, with D possibly matching TRBD1 (6 bases). CDR3 length equals 18 residues. Trimming pared 3 bases from V and 1 base from J, leaving 18 bases between. Germline values: CDR1 LNHDA, CDR2 SQIVND (reference sequence). CDR3 loop: CASSIVFRAGVNTGELFF. The CDR3 coding sequence is TGTGCCAGTAGTATCGTTTTTCGGGCAGGGGTGAACACCGGGGAGCTGTTTTTT.

The chain links TRBV12-5 to TRBJ2-7; D call uncertain. Between the trimmed V and J ends, which lost 2 bases and 0 bases, there was a span of 2 bases. CDR3 length: 12 amino acids. The germline gives CDR1 LGHNT, CDR2 FRNRAP. This CDR3 reads CASGLHSYEQYF. The CDR3 DNA reads as TGTGCTAGTGGTTTGCACTCCTACGAGCAGTACTTC.

The chain joins TRBV7-3 to TRBJ1-2, with 7 bases fitting TRBD1. V dropped 5 bases and J dropped 8; count of bases not matched to a gene: 11. The CDR3 covers 14 residues. Germline V gene lookup returns CDR1 SGHTA and CDR2 FQGTGA. DNA of the CDR3: TGTGCCAGCAGCCCCCTCCCGGGACAGCTCGGCTACACCTTC. Amino acids: CASSPLPGQLGYTF.

The genes are TRBV20-1 and TRBJ2-4; TRBD1 might be the D (5 bases). Between the trimmed V and J ends, which lost 3 bases and 0 bases, there was a span of 12 bases. From germline, CDR1 is DFQATT and CDR2 SNEGSKA (reference sequence). This CDR3 is built from 15 residues. CDR3 sequence (DNA): TGCAGTGCTAGTCCCATAGGGGTAGCCAAAAACATTCAGTACTTC. It codes for CSASPIGVAKNIQYF.

This clone appeared a single time. The rearrangement uses TRBV5-5 and TRBJ1-1, with TRBD1 matching 10 bases. CDR3 length: 14 residues. The V segment lost 4 bases and the J segment 4 bases; nucleotides outside the gene matches: 4. Germline V gene data show CDR1 as SGHKS and CDR2 as YYEKEE (reference sequence). The CDR3 nucleotides are TGTGCCAGCAGCATAGGGACAGGGGTCACTGAAGCTTTCTTT. Translating gives CASSIGTGVTEAFF.

This chain uses TRBV7-9 with TRBJ2-1; 8 positions match TRBD2. The V and J ends lost 4 bases and 9 bases, in that order; junction bases with no gene match: 23. The CDR3 length is 19 residues. Germline assignment: CDR1 SEHNR and CDR2 FQNEAQ (reference sequence). CDR3 loop: CASSSTSGVVTLAMSEQFF. The CDR3 nucleotides read TGTGCCAGCAGCTCTACTAGCGGAGTTGTCACACTGGCAATGAGTGAGCAGTTCTTC.

V gene TRBV6-5 combines with J gene TRBJ1-4; D remains ambiguous. CDR1 is MNHEY, CDR2 SVGAGI, per germline. Trimming cost V 11 bases and J 8 bases, with 18 bases left between them. CDR3 length equals 13 residues. CDR3 bases: TGTGCCTCTCGAGGGATTGAGGGAGAAAAACTGTTTTTT. Protein product: CASRGIEGEKLFF.

V usage is TRBV3-1 (or the pseudogene TRBV3-2) and J usage is TRBJ2-5; a weak D match, TRBD1 (6 bases). The V end lost 2 bases, the J end lost 1 base, and 11 bases lay between the germline ends. Germline V gene lookup returns CDR1 LGHDT and CDR2 YNNKEL (reference sequence). This CDR3 comprises 15 residues. This CDR3 is CASSQSYRAQETQYF. The CDR3 bases are TGTGCCAGCAGCCAATCGTACAGGGCCCAAGAGACCCAGTACTTC.

The rearrangement uses TRBV6-6 and TRBJ1-4, with TRBD1 matching over 7 bases. The CDR3 extends over 15 amino acids. The germline V gene encodes CDR1 MNHNY and CDR2 SVGAGI (reference sequence). With 6 bases clipped from V and 8 bases from J, the junction kept 12 bases outside the gene matches. The CDR3 reads CASSLGTAKGEKLFF. The CDR3 DNA is TGTGCCAGCAGCCTCGGGACAGCTAAAGGGGAAAAACTGTTTTTT.

This clone was observed a few times. V and J are TRBV24-1 and TRBJ2-2, with 8 bases fitting TRBD1. The junction had 2 bases not matched to a gene; V was cut back by 1 base and J by 2 bases. The germline V gene encodes CDR1 KGHDR and CDR2 SFDVKD. This CDR3 spans 16 amino acids. CDR3 sequence reads: CATSDFGQGNTGELFF. The DNA of the CDR3 is TGTGCCACCAGTGATTTTGGACAGGGAAACACCGGGGAGCTGTTTTTT.

The chain is built from TRBV19 and TRBJ1-3; D gene uncertain. Germline CDR1 and CDR2: LNHDA and SQIVND (reference sequence). Trimming took off 6 bases at V and 4 bases at J, with 13 bases between the two ends. The length of the CDR3 is 14 residues. CDR3 in DNA: TGTGCCAGTAGCGCCATTTTGGAGGGAAACACCATATATTTT. Translating gives CASSAILEGNTIYF.